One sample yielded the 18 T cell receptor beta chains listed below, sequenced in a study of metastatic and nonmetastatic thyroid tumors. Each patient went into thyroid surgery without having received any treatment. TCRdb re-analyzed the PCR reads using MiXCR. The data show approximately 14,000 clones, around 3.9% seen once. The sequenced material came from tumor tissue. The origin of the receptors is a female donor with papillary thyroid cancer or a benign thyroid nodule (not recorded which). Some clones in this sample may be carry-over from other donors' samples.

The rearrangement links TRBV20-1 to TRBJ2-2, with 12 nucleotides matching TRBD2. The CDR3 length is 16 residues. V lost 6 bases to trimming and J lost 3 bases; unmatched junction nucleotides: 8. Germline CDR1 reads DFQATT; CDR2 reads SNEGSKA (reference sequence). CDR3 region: CSAYELAGGDTGELFF. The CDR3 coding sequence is TGCAGTGCCTACGAGCTAGCGGGAGGGGACACCGGGGAGCTGTTTTTT.

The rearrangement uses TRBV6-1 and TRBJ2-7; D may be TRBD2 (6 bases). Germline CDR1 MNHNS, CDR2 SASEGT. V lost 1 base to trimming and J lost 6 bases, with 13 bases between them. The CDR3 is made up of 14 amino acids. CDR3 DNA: TGTGCCAGCAGTGAAGAGGCTAGCGTCGGCGAGCAGTACTTC. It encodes CASSEEASVGEQYF.

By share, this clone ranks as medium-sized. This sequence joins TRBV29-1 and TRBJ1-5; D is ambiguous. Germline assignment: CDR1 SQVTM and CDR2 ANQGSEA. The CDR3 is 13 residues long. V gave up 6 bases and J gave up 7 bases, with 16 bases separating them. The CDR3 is CSVLGREGQPQHF. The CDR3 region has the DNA TGCAGCGTACTCGGACGTGAAGGCCAGCCCCAGCATTTT. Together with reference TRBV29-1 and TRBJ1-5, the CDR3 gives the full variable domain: SAVISQKPSRDICQRGTSLTIQCQVDSQVTMMFWYRQQPGQSLTLIATANQGSEATYESGFVIDKFPISRPNLTFSTLTVSNMSPEDSSIYLCSVLGREGQPQHFGDGTRLSIL.

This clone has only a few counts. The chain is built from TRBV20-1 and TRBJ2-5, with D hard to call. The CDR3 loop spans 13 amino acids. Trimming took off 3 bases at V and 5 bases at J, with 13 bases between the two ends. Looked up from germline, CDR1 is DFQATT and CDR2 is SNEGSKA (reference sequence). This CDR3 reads CSASRSLGETQYF. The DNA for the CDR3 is TGCAGTGCTAGTCGGAGTCTAGGGGAGACCCAGTACTTC.

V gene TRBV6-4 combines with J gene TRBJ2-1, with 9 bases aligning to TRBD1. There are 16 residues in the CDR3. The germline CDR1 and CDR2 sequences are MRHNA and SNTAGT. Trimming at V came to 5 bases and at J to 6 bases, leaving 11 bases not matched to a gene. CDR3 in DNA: TGTGCCAGCAGTCCAACGACAGGGGGAGAGGGCAATGAGCAGTTCTTC. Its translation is CASSPTTGGEGNEQFF.

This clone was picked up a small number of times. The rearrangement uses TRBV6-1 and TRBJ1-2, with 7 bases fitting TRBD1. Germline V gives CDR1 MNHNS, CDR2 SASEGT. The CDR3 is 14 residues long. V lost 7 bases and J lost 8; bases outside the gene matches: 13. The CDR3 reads CASTADRVGNGYTF. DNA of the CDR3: TGTGCCAGCACGGCCGACAGGGTAGGCAACGGCTACACCTTC.

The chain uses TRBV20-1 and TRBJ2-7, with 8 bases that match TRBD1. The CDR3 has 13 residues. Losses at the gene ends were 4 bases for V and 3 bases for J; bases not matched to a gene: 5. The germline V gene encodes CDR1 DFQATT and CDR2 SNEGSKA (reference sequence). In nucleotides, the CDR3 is TGCAGTGCTATCCCCGACAGGGGCTACGAGCAGTACTTC. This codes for CSAIPDRGYEQYF.

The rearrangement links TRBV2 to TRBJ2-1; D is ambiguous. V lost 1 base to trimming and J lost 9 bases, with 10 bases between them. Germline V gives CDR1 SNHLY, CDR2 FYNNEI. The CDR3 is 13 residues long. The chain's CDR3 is CASSEEALIEQFF. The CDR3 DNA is TGTGCCAGCAGTGAAGAGGCCCTAATTGAGCAGTTCTTC.

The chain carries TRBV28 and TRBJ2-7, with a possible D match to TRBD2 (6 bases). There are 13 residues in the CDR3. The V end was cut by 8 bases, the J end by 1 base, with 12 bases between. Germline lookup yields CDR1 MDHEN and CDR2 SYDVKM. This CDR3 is CASLREASYEQYF. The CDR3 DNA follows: TGTGCCAGCCTCAGGGAGGCGTCCTACGAGCAGTACTTC.

CDR3 bases: TGCAGTGCTAGAGATCAACTAGCGGGAGATCTTTACGAGCAGTACTTC. Its protein product is CSARDQLAGDLYEQYF. The chain couples TRBV20-1 to TRBJ2-7, with 11 bases identical to TRBD2. There are 16 residues in the CDR3. The V gene's germline CDR1 is DFQATT and CDR2 SNEGSKA (reference sequence). Losses at the gene ends were 0 bases for V and 4 bases for J; bases not matched to a gene: 8.

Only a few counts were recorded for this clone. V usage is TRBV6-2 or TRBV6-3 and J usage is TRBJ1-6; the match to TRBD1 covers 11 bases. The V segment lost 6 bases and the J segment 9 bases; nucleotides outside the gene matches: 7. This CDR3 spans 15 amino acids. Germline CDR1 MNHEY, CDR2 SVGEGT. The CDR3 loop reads CASRAGQGAGSPLHF. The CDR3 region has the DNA TGTGCCAGCAGAGCCGGACAGGGGGCTGGTTCACCCCTCCACTTT.

The chain's CDR3 is CASSDAGYYQPQHF. The CDR3 DNA follows: TGTGCCAGCAGTGACGCAGGCTATTATCAGCCCCAGCATTTT. The chain recombines TRBV2 with TRBJ1-5; D ambiguous. Germline-derived CDR1 and CDR2 are SNHLY and FYNNEI. The V end lost 3 bases, the J end lost 5 bases, and 11 bases lay between the germline ends. This CDR3 contains 14 residues. Using reference TRBV2 and TRBJ1-5 for the parts outside the CDR3, the full variable domain is EPEVTQTPSHQVTQMGQEVILRCVPISNHLYFYWYRQILGQKVEFLVSFYNNEISEKSEIFDDQFSVERPDGSNFTLKIRSTKLEDSAMYFCASSDAGYYQPQHFGDGTRLSIL.

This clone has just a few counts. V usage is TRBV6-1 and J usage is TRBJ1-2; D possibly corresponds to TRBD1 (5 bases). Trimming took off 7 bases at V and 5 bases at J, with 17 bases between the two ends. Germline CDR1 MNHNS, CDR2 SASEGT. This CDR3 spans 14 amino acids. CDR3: CASKPATGSYGYTF. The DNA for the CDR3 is TGTGCCAGCAAGCCTGCTACAGGTTCGTATGGCTACACCTTC.

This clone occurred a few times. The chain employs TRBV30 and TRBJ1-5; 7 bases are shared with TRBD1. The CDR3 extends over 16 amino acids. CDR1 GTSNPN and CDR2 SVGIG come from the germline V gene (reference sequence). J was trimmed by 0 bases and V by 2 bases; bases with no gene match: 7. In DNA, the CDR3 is TGTGCCTGGAGTTCTCTAGGGACAGCTAGCAATCAGCCCCAGCATTTT. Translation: CAWSSLGTASNQPQHF.

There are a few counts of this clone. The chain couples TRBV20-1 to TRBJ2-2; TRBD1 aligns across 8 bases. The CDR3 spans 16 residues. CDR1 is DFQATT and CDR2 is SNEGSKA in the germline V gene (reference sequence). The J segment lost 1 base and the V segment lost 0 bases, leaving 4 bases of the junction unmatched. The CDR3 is CSARDQGTGNTGELFF. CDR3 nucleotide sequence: TGCAGTGCTAGAGATCAGGGGACAGGGAACACCGGGGAGCTGTTTTTT.

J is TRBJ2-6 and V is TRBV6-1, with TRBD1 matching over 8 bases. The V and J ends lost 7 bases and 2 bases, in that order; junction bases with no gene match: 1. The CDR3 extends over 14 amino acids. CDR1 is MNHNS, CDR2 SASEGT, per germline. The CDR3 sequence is CASTGGAGANVLTF. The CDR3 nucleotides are TGTGCCAGCACAGGGGGCGCTGGGGCCAACGTCCTGACTTTC.

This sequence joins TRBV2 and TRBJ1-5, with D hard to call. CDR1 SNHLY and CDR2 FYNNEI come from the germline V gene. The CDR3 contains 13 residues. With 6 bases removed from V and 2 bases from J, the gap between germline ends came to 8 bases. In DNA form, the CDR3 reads TGTGCCAGCAGGGGGAATGGCAATCAGCCCCAGCATTTT. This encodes CASRGNGNQPQHF.

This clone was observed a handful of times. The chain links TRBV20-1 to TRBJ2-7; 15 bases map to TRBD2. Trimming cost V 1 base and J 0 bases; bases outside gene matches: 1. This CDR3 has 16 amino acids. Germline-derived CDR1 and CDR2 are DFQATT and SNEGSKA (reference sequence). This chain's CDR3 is CSARGTSGGASYEQYF. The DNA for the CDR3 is TGCAGTGCTAGAGGGACTAGCGGGGGGGCCTCCTACGAGCAGTACTTC.